These T cell receptor beta chains were read from a single sample in a study of shared T cell receptors in the human thymus. Clones were read by immunoSEQ multiplex PCR, and TCRdb kept only the in-frame ones, dropping some. The sample includes 700,000 to 750,000 clones, 70% to 90% of them seen just once. The sample was also linked to a second study, of human thymus T cells.

Sequenced sample: thymocytes. These receptors all stem from a girl less than two years old with a congenital heart defect. CDR3s include the opening cysteine and the closing phenylalanine or tryptophan. Fields, in order: CDR3 DNA, CDR3 protein, V gene, clone size, J gene, D gene. D genes are given only for firm matches. Clone size is given for some rows only: seen once, a few or many times, or a class if the clone is expanded.

TGTGCCAGCAGTTACTCCCCGACAGGGGAGGATGGCTACACCTTC	CASSYSPTGEDGYTF	TRBV6-5	.	TRBJ1-2	TRBD1
TGTGCCAATTACCCGGGACAGCAAGGTCTTGGGACTGACTACGAGCAGTACTTC	CANYPGQQGLGTDYEQYF	TRBV2	.	TRBJ2-7	.
TGTGCCAGCAGCCAGCCCGAGGTGGGGAGACCCTATGGCTACACCTTC	CASSQPEVGRPYGYTF	TRBV7-9	once	TRBJ1-2	.
TGTGCCAGCAGCTTGATCACGGCGGGCAATCAGCCCCAGCATTTT	CASSLITAGNQPQHF	TRBV5-4	.	TRBJ1-5	.
TGTGCCAGCAGCGTAAAGGGGGCGGCAACTAATGAAAAACTGTTTTTT	CASSVKGAATNEKLFF	TRBV9	.	TRBJ1-4	TRBD1
TGTGCCAGCAGCGTAGGGGACAGGGGGCAAGAGGATAAGTACGGAAACACCATATATTTT	CASSVGDRGQEDKYGNTIYF	TRBV9	.	TRBJ1-3	TRBD1
TGTGCCAGCAGCTTAAGATCCGGGACTAGCGGGGGGTTAGCATCCTACGAGCAGTACTTC	CASSLRSGTSGGLASYEQYF	TRBV7-8	.	TRBJ2-7	TRBD2
TGCGCCAGCAGCGCGAACAGGGTGCGGGTTGGGGCCAACGTCCTGACTTTC	CASSANRVRVGANVLTF	TRBV5-1	.	TRBJ2-6	.
TGTGCCAGCAGCTTAGGGCATGCAGCGGGGGGGATAGATACGCAGTATTTT	CASSLGHAAGGIDTQYF	TRBV7-9	.	TRBJ2-3	TRBD2
TGTGCCAGCTGCTCGAAGGGGTCAATTAATCAGCCCCAGCATTTT	CASCSKGSINQPQHF	TRBV27	few	TRBJ1-5	.
TGCGCCAGCAGCCAAGATTGGCAGGGTAATAGCTATGGCTACACCTTC	CASSQDWQGNSYGYTF	TRBV4-3	.	TRBJ1-2	.
TGTGCCAGCAGTCCCGGGACAGGGGGCACTGAAGCTTTCTTT	CASSPGTGGTEAFF	TRBV28	.	TRBJ1-1	TRBD1
TGTGCCAGCGGTGAGCCCCGTGGGACATCGGAAAAACTGTTTTTT	CASGEPRGTSEKLFF	TRBV7-9	.	TRBJ1-4	.
TGCGTCAGCAGCTTGGGGAAACAGGGAACCCTCTACGAGCAGTACTTC	CVSSLGKQGTLYEQYF	TRBV5-1	once	TRBJ2-7	.
TGTGCCAGCAGCTTATGGTCCGGGACAGAAACAAATGGGTTCCATCAGCCCCAGCATTTT	CASSLWSGTETNGFHQPQHF	TRBV11-3	.	TRBJ1-5	TRBD1
TGTGCCAGTAGTGCCAGCTGTGGGACAGGGGGCTGCGGCTACACCTTC	CASSASCGTGGCGYTF	TRBV19	.	TRBJ1-2	TRBD1
TGTGCCAGCAGCGAGAGGGCCGCTAACTATGGCTACACCTTC	CASSERAANYGYTF	TRBV7-9	.	TRBJ1-2	.
TGTGCCAGCAGCTTTACTGGGCAGGGCCTTACCACGGGTAATGAAAAACTGTTTTTT	CASSFTGQGLTTGNEKLFF	TRBV5-4	.	TRBJ1-4	.
TGTGCCAGCCTGACGGGGTTGGCAGAATGCACTGAAGCTTTCTTT	CASLTGLAECTEAFF	TRBV2	.	TRBJ1-1	.